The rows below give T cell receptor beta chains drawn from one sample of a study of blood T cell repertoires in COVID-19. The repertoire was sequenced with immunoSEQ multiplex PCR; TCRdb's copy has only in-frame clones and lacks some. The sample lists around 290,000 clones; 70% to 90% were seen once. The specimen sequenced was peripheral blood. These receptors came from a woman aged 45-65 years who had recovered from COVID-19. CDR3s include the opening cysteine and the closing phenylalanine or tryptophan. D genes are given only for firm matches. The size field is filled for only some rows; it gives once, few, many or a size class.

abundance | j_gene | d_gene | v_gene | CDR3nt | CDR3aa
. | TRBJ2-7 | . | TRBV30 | TGTGCCTGGAGTGCCGAGTACAGGTCCTACGAGCAGTACTTC | CAWSAEYRSYEQYF
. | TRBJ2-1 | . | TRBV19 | TGTGCCAGTAGTATTCGACTCACGTCAGATGAGCAGTTCTTC | CASSIRLTSDEQFF
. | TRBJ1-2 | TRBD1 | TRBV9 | TGTGCCAGCAGCCTGCGACAGGGCCCACACCCTAACTATGGCTACACCTTC | CASSLRQGPHPNYGYTF
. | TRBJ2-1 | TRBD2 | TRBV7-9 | TGTGCCAGTGTAGCGGGAGCCCTTACTTACAATGAGCAGTTCTTC | CASVAGALTYNEQFF
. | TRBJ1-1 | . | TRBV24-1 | TGTGCCACCAGTGATCGGGAGGCGAGGGCTTTCTTT | CATSDREARAFF
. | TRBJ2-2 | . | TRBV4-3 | TGCGCCAGCAGCCAAGACGCGAAGCCCGGGGAGCTGTTTTTT | CASSQDAKPGELFF
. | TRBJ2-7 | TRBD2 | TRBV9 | TGTGCCAGCAGCGTAGACGCGAGCGGGATGGGCTACGAGCAGTACTTC | CASSVDASGMGYEQYF
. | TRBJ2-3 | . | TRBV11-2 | TGTGCCAGCAGCTTAGCCAGCTGGGCTAGCACAGATACGCAGTATTTT | CASSLASWASTDTQYF
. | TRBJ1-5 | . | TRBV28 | TGTGCCAGTCAACAGGGCAATCAGCCCCAGCATTTT | CASQQGNQPQHF
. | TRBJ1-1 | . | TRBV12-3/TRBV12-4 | TGTGCCAGCAGTTTTGGCGGGGGCACTGAAGCTTTCTTT | CASSFGGGTEAFF
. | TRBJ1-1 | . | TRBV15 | TGTGCCACCAGCAGAGCGGGATTAAACACTGAAGCTTTCTTT | CATSRAGLNTEAFF
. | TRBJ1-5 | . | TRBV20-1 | TGCAGTGCTAGAGATCGGGGTGGCCAGCATTTT | CSARDRGGQHF
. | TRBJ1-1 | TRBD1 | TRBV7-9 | TGTGCCAGCAGCTTAGCCGGGACAGGCTCTTACACTGAAGCTTTCTTT | CASSLAGTGSYTEAFF
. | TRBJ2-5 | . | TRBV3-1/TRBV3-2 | TGTGCCAGCAGCCACATGAAGAGGTCAGGGGGGCCTTTCGGGACCCAGTACTTC | CASSHMKRSGGPFGTQYF
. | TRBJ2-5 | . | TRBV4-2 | TGTGCCAGCAGCCAAGATGTGAACGGACTCGGGGTGGCCCAGTACTTC | CASSQDVNGLGVAQYF
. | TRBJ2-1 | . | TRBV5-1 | TGCGCCAGCAGCTTGGTCCCGAATGAGCAGTTCTTC | CASSLVPNEQFF
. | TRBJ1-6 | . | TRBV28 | TGTGCCAGCGAGACCCGGGAAAACTCACCCCTCCACTTT | CASETRENSPLHF
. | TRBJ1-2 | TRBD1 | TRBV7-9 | TGTGCCAGCAGCCAGGGGGTCTTGGGCTATGGCTACACCTTC | CASSQGVLGYGYTF
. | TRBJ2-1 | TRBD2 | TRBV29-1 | TGCAGCGTTGACGTGACTAGCGGGAGCTTGTCCTACAATGAGCAGTTCTTC | CSVDVTSGSLSYNEQFF
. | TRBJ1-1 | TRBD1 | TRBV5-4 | TGTGCCAGCAGCTTGGAGGGGGCGGTTGGGACTGAAGCTTTCTTT | CASSLEGAVGTEAFF
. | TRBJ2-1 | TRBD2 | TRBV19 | TGTGCCAGTAGTATAGTAGAGGGACTAGCGGGTGACAATGAGCAGTTCTTC | CASSIVEGLAGDNEQFF
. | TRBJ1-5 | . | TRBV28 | TGTGCCAGCAGTAACCGAGTTAACCAGCCCCAGCATTTT | CASSNRVNQPQHF
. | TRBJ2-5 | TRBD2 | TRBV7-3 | TGTGCCAGCAGCTTAAAACATTTTAGCGGGGGGAGATCGGAGACCCAGTACTTC | CASSLKHFSGGRSETQYF
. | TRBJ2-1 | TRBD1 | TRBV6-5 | TGTGCCAGGAGCGACAGGGGACCCTTCTACAATGAGCAGTTCTTC | CARSDRGPFYNEQFF
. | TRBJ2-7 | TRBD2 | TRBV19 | TGTGCCAGTAGCCGAACCCCCTCATCTAGCGGGGGCTATGAGCAGTACTTC | CASSRTPSSSGGYEQYF
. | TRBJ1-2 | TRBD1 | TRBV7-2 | TGTGCCAGCAGCCCTCCTGACAGGGATGTTCCTGGCTACACCTTC | CASSPPDRDVPGYTF
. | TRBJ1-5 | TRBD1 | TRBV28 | TGTGCCAGCAGTGAGAGGGGGCGAGGGAATCAGCCCCAGCATTTT | CASSERGRGNQPQHF
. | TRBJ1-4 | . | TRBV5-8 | TGTGCCAGCAGCTTGGACCTAGGGGGAAAACTGTTTTTT | CASSLDLGGKLFF
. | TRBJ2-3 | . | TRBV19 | TGTGCCAGTAGTATGGGGCTCACAGATACGCAGTATTTT | CASSMGLTDTQYF
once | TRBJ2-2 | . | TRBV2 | TGTGCCAGCACTTTCCTAGAGGCCGGGGAGCTGTTTTTT | CASTFLEAGELFF
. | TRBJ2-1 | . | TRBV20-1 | TGCAGTGCTAGTAAGTCAAGCCACTACAATGAGCAGTTCTTC | CSASKSSHYNEQFF
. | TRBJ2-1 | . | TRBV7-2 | TGTGCCAGCAGCTTATTGCGGGGATCCTACAATGAGCAGTTCTTC | CASSLLRGSYNEQFF